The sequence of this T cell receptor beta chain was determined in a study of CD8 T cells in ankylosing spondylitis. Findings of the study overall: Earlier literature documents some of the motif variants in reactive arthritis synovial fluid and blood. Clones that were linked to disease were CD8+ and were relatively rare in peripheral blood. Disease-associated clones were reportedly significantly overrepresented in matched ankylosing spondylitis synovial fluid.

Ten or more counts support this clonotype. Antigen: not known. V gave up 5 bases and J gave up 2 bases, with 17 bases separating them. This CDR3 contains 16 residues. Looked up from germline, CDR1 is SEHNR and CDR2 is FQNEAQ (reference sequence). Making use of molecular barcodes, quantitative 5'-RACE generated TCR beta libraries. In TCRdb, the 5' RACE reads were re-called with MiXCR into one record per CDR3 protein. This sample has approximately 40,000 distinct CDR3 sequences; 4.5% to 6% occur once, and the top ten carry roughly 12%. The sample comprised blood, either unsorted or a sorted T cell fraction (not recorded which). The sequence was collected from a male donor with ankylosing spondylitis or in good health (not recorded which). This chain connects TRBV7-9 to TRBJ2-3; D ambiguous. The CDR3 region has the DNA TGTGCCAGCAGCCCTCCTGGAGTAACGCCCACAGATACGCAGTATTTT. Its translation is CASSPPGVTPTDTQYF.